This T cell receptor beta chain emerged from a study of shared clonotypes between healthy human individuals. CDR1 SGHRS and CDR2 YFSETQ come from the germline V gene. The V end lost 0 bases, the J end lost 6 bases, and 14 bases lay between the germline ends. CDR3 length equals 15 residues. Positive CCR7 selection of CD45RO-negative cells yielded the naive CD8 cells, and terminally differentiated effector memory CD45RA+ cells were excluded. Method: immunoSEQ multiplex PCR; TCRdb's copy keeps in-frame clones and lacks some. The sample has about 2.1 million clones; around 93% are singletons. This receptor was obtained from a man aged 18 to 29 in good health. Some clones in this sample may be carry-over from other donors' samples. Sample: naive CD8+ T cells from PBMCs. J is TRBJ2-3 and V is TRBV5-1, with D perhaps assigned TRBD1 or TRBD2 (5 bases each). CDR3 amino acids: CASSLEGAQRDTQYF. CDR3 nucleotides: TGCGCCAGCAGCTTGGAAGGGGCCCAGCGGGATACGCAGTATTTT.